Shown below are 23 T cell receptor beta chains from a single sample sequenced in a study of blood T cell repertoires in COVID-19. Some clones are missing from TCRdb's copy, which holds only in-frame ones; the method was immunoSEQ multiplex PCR. The repertoire has approximately 110,000 clones, 65% to 90% of them found once; the top ten carry approximately 7.9%. The material sequenced was peripheral blood. The receptors derive from a woman of 80 years or more with active or convalescent COVID-19.

The CDR3 sequence: CASSAGQNFNEQFF. The CDR3 bases are TGTGCCAGCAGCGCAGGACAGAATTTCAATGAGCAGTTCTTC. The chain has TRBV7-9 and TRBJ2-1; TRBD1 is a possible D gene (6 bases). CDR3 length equals 14 residues. The V end was cut by 5 bases, the J end by 6 bases, with 14 bases between. The germline V gene has CDR1 SEHNR and CDR2 FQNEAQ (reference sequence).

Here the CDR3 reads CASRTPNSGTGISIRQPQHF. The CDR3 bases are TGTGCCAGCAGAACGCCCAATTCCGGGACAGGGATTTCGATCCGTCAGCCCCAGCATTTT. This chain connects TRBV6-4 to TRBJ1-5; TRBD1 aligns across 9 bases. This CDR3 has 20 residues. Per the germline V gene, CDR1 is MRHNA and CDR2 is SNTAGT. Trimming at V came to 6 bases and at J to 6 bases, leaving 24 bases not matched to a gene.

This clone showed up just a few times. The chain links TRBV7-9 to TRBJ2-2, with 9 positions matching TRBD1. V was pared by 7 bases and J by 3 bases, with 12 bases of the junction left unmatched. Germline-derived CDR1 and CDR2 are SEHNR and FQNEAQ (reference sequence). This CDR3 region has 17 residues. The CDR3 sequence is CASNPEGTGFHTGELFF. CDR3 coding DNA: TGTGCCAGCAATCCCGAGGGGACAGGGTTTCACACCGGGGAGCTGTTTTTT.

J is TRBJ1-2 and V is TRBV18; 7 nucleotides match TRBD1. The CDR3 contains 14 residues. Looked up from germline, CDR1 is KGHSH and CDR2 is LQKENI. With 4 bases clipped from V and 7 bases from J, the junction kept 9 bases outside the gene matches. The CDR3 reads CASSLQDRPSGYTF. CDR3 DNA sequence: TGTGCCAGCTCACTCCAGGACAGGCCTTCTGGCTACACCTTC.

A few counts support this clone. The CDR3 reads CASSLGIGRSDATNEKLFF. CDR3 sequence (DNA): TGTGCCAGCAGCTTAGGTATCGGGAGATCGGATGCAACTAATGAAAAACTGTTTTTT. The chain combines TRBV7-9 with TRBJ1-4; D remains ambiguous. Per germline, CDR1 SEHNR and CDR2 FQNEAQ (reference sequence). This CDR3 contains 19 residues. Trimming stripped 1 base from V and 0 bases from J, with 18 bases between.

The V and J genes are TRBV5-4 and TRBJ1-1; a possible D gene is TRBD1 (5 bases). Trimming stripped 0 bases from V and 1 base from J, with 10 bases between. In germline, CDR1 is SGHNT, CDR2 YYREEE (reference sequence). There are 15 residues in the CDR3. In DNA, the CDR3 is TGTGCCAGCAGCTTGGGACGGGGGAAGAACACTGAAGCTTTCTTT. It translates to CASSLGRGKNTEAFF.

The V gene is TRBV28, the J gene TRBJ1-3; 8 nucleotides align to TRBD1. Germline V lookup: CDR1 MDHEN, CDR2 SYDVKM. This CDR3 contains 16 residues. V lost 2 bases to trimming and J lost 1 base; unmatched junction nucleotides: 4. CDR3 in DNA: TGTGCCAGCAGTTTAGGGACAGGCTTATCTGGAAACACCATATATTTT. As protein: CASSLGTGLSGNTIYF.

The chain couples TRBV20-1 to TRBJ2-1; D remains unclear. V lost 3 bases and J lost 5, with 14 bases in between. CDR3 length equals 14 residues. Germline CDR1 is DFQATT and CDR2 is SNEGSKA (reference sequence). The CDR3: CSASWVRRNNEQFF. CDR3 nucleotide sequence: TGCAGTGCTAGTTGGGTCCGGAGAAACAATGAGCAGTTCTTC.

The chain links TRBV5-4 to TRBJ1-2, with 8 positions matching TRBD1. J was trimmed by 3 bases and V by 4 bases; bases with no gene match: 8. The CDR3 is 15 amino acids. Germline CDR1 SGHNT, CDR2 YYREEE (reference sequence). CDR3 region: CASSGTGTGHYGYTF. The CDR3 coding sequence is TGTGCCAGCAGCGGGACCGGGACAGGACACTATGGCTACACCTTC. The variable domain in full, with the rest retrieved from reference TRBV5-4 and TRBJ1-2, is ETGVTQSPTHLIKTRGQQVTLRCSSQSGHNTVSWYQQALGQGPQFIFQYYREEENGRGNFPPRFSGLQFPNYSSELNVNALELDDSALYLCASSGTGTGHYGYTFGSGTRLTVV.

This clone showed up just once. This chain uses TRBV7-2 with TRBJ2-5; possibly TRBD2 for D (6 bases). Trimming took 4 bases from V and 3 from J, leaving 9 bases between them. CDR1 and CDR2 (germline): SGHTA, FQGNSA. The CDR3 has 13 residues. This CDR3 reads CASSSGLEETQYF. The CDR3 nucleotides are TGTGCCAGCAGCTCGGGACTGGAAGAGACCCAGTACTTC.

The V and J genes are TRBV4-1 and TRBJ1-2; no clear D. V shed 0 bases and J shed 2 bases, with 10 bases lying between them. Germline V lookup: CDR1 MGHRA, CDR2 YSYEKL. The CDR3 is 15 residues long. The CDR3 reads CASSQEGSGNYGYTF. CDR3 coding DNA: TGCGCCAGCAGCCAAGAGGGGTCGGGAAACTATGGCTACACCTTC.

This clone was detected only a few times. The chain couples TRBV5-1 to TRBJ2-7; D may be TRBD1 (7 bases). The CDR3 is 13 amino acids. CDR1 is SGHRS and CDR2 is YFSETQ in the germline V gene. The V and J ends lost 4 bases and 4 bases respectively, with 12 bases between them. Written as DNA, the CDR3 is TGCGCCAGCAGCCCAGGGGGGCAGTACGAGCAGTACTTC. This gives the protein CASSPGGQYEQYF. The complete variable domain, with remaining parts taken from reference TRBV5-1 and TRBJ2-7, reads KAGVTQTPRYLIKTRGQQVTLSCSPISGHRSVSWYQQTPGQGLQFLFEYFSETQRNKGNFPGRFSGRQFSNSRSEMNVSTLELGDSALYLCASSPGGQYEQYFGPGTRLTVT.

The chain couples TRBV30 to TRBJ1-3, with D uncertain. CDR3 length: 12 residues. Trimming took 3 bases from V and 4 from J, leaving 7 bases between them. CDR1 GTSNPN and CDR2 SVGIG come from the germline V gene (reference sequence). The CDR3 loop is CAWSGSGNTIYF. The CDR3 region has the DNA TGTGCCTGGAGCGGTTCGGGAAACACCATATATTTT. The whole variable domain, remainder taken from reference TRBV30 and TRBJ1-3, is SQTIHQWPATLVQPVGSPLSLECTVEGTSNPNLYWYRQAAGRGLQLLFYSVGIGQISSEVPQNLSASRPQDRQFILSSKKLLLSDSGFYLCAWSGSGNTIYFGEGSWLTVV.

J is TRBJ2-1 and V is TRBV3-1 (or the pseudogene TRBV3-2); 7 bases align to TRBD1. The CDR3 covers 14 residues. The germline V gene encodes CDR1 LGHDT and CDR2 YNNKEL (reference sequence). Trimming at V came to 6 bases and at J to 5 bases, leaving 7 bases not matched to a gene. Here the CDR3 DNA reads TGTGCCAGCAGTCGGACAGGTGGAAACAATGAGCAGTTCTTC. This encodes CASSRTGGNNEQFF.

The chain is built from TRBV2 and TRBJ1-5; D is possibly TRBD1 (5 bases). CDR1 is SNHLY, CDR2 FYNNEI, per germline. This CDR3 has 14 amino acids. Deletions cut 6 bases from V and 9 bases from J, with 18 bases between. This CDR3 is CASREGLFRWPQHF. The DNA for the CDR3 is TGTGCCAGCAGGGAGGGACTTTTTCGTTGGCCCCAGCATTTT.

This clone was counted a single time. This chain uses TRBV7-8 with TRBJ1-1; D remains ambiguous. Germline V gene sequence: CDR1 SGHVS, CDR2 FQNEAQ. CDR3 length equals 13 residues. Trimming shortened V by 4 bases and J by 0 bases, and 6 bases separated the two germline ends. In nucleotides, the CDR3 is TGTGCCAGCAGCTCAACACTGAACACTGAAGCTTTCTTT. Its translation is CASSSTLNTEAFF.

This clone was seen just once. The chain links TRBV5-4 to TRBJ2-7; 8 bases line up with TRBD2. Losses at the gene ends were 0 bases for V and 4 bases for J; bases not matched to a gene: 6. The germline gives CDR1 SGHNT, CDR2 YYREEE (reference sequence). This CDR3 contains 15 residues. The CDR3 is CASSLGQAGVYEQYF. CDR3 nucleotide sequence: TGTGCCAGCAGCTTGGGACAAGCGGGAGTGTACGAGCAGTACTTC.

This chain links TRBV25-1 with TRBJ2-1; D might be TRBD2 (5 bases). The germline CDR1 and CDR2 sequences are MGHDK and SYGVNS. The V end lost 3 bases, the J end lost 9 bases, and 6 bases lay between the germline ends. The CDR3 is made up of 11 amino acids. The CDR3: CASSDSVEQFF. The CDR3, as DNA: TGTGCCAGCAGTGATAGCGTTGAGCAGTTCTTC. Together with reference TRBV25-1 and TRBJ2-1, the CDR3 gives the full variable domain: EADIYQTPRYLVIGTGKKITLECSQTMGHDKMYWYQQDPGMELHLIHYSYGVNSTEKGDLSSESTVSRIRTEHFPLTLESARPSHTSQYLCASSDSVEQFFGPGTRLTVL.

This chain joins TRBV19 and TRBJ2-2, with 8 bases identical to TRBD2. The germline V gene has CDR1 LNHDA and CDR2 SQIVND (reference sequence). The CDR3 extends over 18 amino acids. V was pared by 1 base and J by 5 bases, with 12 bases of the junction left unmatched. CDR3 region: CASSIVEGGRLRTGELFF. DNA of the CDR3: TGTGCCAGTAGTATAGTAGAAGGCGGGAGGTTGAGGACCGGGGAGCTGTTTTTT.

The chain recombines TRBV9 with TRBJ2-1; 13 bases are shared with TRBD2. The CDR3 spans 16 residues. After removal of 3 bases from V and 8 bases from J, the junction contained 8 bases not matched to a gene. Germline V gene lookup returns CDR1 SGDLS and CDR2 YYNGEE. Written as DNA, the CDR3 is TGTGCCAGCAGCGAGTCCGGGACTAGCGGGGTGTATGAGCAGTTCTTC. As protein: CASSESGTSGVYEQFF.

This chain joins TRBV24-1 and TRBJ2-5; weak D call: TRBD2 (5 bases). The germline CDR1 and CDR2 sequences are KGHDR and SFDVKD. Trimming took 3 bases from V and 7 from J, leaving 11 bases between them. CDR3 size: 13 residues. The CDR3 sequence: CATSDDTRVTQYF. The CDR3 bases are TGTGCCACCAGTGATGACACTAGGGTGACCCAGTACTTC.

This rearrangement joins TRBV7-9 to TRBJ2-5, with 7 bases matching TRBD2. CDR3 length equals 15 residues. From germline, CDR1 is SEHNR and CDR2 FQNEAQ (reference sequence). V lost 6 bases to trimming and J lost 9 bases; unmatched junction nucleotides: 16. The CDR3 reads CASSGSASGPRAQYF. CDR3 bases: TGTGCCAGCAGTGGATCCGCTAGCGGACCAAGGGCCCAGTACTTC.

This clone appeared once. The V and J genes are TRBV6-5 and TRBJ2-1; a weak D match, TRBD2 (6 bases). The CDR3 extends over 14 amino acids. The germline gives CDR1 MNHEY, CDR2 SVGAGI. Trimming removed 5 bases at V and 3 bases at J, with 11 bases between. The CDR3 region has the DNA TGTGCCAGCAGTCGAATAGCGGACTACAATGAGCAGTTCTTC. Translation gives CASSRIADYNEQFF.